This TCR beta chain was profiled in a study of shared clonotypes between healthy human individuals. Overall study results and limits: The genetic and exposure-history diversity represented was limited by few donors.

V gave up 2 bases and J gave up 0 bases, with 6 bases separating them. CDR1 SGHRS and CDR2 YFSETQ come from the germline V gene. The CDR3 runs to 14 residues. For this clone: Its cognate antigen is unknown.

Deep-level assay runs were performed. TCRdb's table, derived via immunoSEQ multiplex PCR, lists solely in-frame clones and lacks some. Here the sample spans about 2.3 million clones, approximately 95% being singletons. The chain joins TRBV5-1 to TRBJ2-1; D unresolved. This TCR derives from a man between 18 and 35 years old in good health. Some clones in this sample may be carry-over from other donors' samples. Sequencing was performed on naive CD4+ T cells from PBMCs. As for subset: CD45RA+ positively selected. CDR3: CASSFSASYNEQFF. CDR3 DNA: TGCGCCAGCAGCTTCTCTGCCTCCTACAATGAGCAGTTCTTC.